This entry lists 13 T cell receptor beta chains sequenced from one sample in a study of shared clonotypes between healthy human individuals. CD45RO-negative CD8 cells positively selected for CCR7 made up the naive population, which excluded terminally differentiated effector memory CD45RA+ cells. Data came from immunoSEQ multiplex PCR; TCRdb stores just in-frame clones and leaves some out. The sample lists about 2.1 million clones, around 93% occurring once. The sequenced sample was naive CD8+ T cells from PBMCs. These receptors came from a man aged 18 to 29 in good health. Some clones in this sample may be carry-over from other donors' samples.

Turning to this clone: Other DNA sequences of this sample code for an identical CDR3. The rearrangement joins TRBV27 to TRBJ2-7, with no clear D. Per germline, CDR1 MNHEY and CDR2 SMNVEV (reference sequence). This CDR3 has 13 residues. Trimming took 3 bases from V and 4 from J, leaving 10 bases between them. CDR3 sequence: CASSFASSYEQYF. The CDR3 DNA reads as TGTGCCAGCAGTTTCGCCAGTTCTTACGAGCAGTACTTC.

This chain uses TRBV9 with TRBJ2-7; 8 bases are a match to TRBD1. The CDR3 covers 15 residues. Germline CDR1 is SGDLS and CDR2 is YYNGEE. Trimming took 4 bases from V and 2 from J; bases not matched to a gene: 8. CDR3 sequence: CASSPSTGVAYEQYF. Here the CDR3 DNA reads TGTGCCAGCAGCCCATCGACAGGGGTGGCCTACGAGCAGTACTTC.

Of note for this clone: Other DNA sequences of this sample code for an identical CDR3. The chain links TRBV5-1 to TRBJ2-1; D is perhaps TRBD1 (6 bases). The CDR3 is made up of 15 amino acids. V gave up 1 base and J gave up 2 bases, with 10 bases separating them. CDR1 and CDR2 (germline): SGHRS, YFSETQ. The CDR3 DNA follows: TGCGCCAGCAGCTTGAAACAGGGAACCTACAATGAGCAGTTCTTC. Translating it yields CASSLKQGTYNEQFF.

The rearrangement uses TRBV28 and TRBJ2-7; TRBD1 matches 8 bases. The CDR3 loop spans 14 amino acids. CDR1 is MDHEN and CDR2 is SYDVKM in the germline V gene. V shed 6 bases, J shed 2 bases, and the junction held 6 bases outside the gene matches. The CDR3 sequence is CASSYSRGPYEQYF. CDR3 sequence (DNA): TGTGCCAGCAGCTACTCCAGGGGGCCCTACGAGCAGTACTTC.

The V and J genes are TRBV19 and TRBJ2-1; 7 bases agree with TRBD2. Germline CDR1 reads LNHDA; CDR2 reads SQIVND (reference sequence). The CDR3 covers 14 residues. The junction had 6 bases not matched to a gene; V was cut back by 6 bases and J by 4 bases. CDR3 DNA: TGTGCCAGTAGACCTCGGGGGGAATACAATGAGCAGTTCTTC. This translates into CASRPRGEYNEQFF.

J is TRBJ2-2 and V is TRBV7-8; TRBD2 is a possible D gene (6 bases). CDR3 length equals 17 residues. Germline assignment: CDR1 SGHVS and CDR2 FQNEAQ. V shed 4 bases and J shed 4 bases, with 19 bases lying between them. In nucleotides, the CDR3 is TGTGCCAGCAGCTCAGGCAGACGGGAGTGGGGCACCGGGGAGCTGTTTTTT. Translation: CASSSGRREWGTGELFF.

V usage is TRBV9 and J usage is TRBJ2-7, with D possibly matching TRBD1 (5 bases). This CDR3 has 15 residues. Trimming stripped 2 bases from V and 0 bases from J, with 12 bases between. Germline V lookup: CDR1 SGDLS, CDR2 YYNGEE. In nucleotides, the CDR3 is TGTGCCAGCAGCGTTTCAGGGTTTGGCTCCTACGAGCAGTACTTC. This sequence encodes CASSVSGFGSYEQYF.

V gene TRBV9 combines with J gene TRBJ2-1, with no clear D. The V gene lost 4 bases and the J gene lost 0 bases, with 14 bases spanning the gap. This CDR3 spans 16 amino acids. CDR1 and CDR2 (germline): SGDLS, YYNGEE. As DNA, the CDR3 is TGTGCCAGCAGCCCCCCGGGCGGAAACTCCTACAATGAGCAGTTCTTC. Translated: CASSPPGGNSYNEQFF.

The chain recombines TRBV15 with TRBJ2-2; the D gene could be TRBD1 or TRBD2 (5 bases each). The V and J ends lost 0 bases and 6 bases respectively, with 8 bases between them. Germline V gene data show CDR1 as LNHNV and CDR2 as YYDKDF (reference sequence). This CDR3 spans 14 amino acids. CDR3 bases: TGTGCCACCAGCAGAGAGGGGGATGCCGGGGAGCTGTTTTTT. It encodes CATSREGDAGELFF.

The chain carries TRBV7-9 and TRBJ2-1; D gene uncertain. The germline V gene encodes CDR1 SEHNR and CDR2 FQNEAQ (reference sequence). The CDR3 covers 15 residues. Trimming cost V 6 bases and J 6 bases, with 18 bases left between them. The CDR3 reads CASSTPVERPNEQFF. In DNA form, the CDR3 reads TGTGCCAGCAGTACCCCCGTGGAAAGGCCCAATGAGCAGTTCTTC.

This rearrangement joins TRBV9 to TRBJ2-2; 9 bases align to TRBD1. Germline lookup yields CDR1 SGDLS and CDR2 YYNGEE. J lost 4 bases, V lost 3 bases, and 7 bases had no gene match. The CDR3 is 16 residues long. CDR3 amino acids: CASSAPDRGSTGELFF. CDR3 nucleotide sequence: TGTGCCAGCAGCGCGCCGGACAGGGGCAGCACCGGGGAGCTGTTTTTT.

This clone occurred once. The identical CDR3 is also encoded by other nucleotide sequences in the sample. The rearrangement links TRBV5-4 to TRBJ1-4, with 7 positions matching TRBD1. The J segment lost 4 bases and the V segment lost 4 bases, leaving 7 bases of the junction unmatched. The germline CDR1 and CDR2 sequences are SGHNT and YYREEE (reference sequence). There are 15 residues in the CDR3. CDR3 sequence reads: CASSLDRAVNEKLFF. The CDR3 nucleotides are TGTGCCAGCAGCCTTGACAGGGCCGTTAATGAAAAACTGTTTTTT.

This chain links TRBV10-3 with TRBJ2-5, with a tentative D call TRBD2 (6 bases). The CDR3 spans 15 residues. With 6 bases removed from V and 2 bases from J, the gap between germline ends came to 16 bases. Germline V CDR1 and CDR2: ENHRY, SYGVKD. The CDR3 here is CAIRGGGSSQETQYF. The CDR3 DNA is TGTGCCATCAGGGGGGGTGGCAGCTCACAAGAGACCCAGTACTTC.